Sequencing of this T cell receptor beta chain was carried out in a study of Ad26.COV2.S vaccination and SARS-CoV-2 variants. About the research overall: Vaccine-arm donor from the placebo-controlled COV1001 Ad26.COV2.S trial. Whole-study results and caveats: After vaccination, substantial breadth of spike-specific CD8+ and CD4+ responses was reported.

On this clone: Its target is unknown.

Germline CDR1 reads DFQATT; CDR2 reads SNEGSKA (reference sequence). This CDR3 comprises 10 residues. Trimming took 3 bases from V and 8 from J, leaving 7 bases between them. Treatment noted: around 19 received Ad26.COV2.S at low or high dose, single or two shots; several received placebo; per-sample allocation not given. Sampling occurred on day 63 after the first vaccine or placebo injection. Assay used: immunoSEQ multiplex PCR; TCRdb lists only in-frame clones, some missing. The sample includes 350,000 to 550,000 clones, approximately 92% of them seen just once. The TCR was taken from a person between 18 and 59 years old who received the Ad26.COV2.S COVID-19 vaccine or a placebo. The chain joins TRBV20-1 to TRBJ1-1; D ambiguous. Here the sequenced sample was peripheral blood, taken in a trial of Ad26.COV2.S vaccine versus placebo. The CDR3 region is CSASGWEAFF. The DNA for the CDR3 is TGCAGTGCTAGTGGATGGGAAGCTTTCTTT.